Shown below are 15 T cell receptor beta chains from a single sample sequenced in a study of vaccination and CD4 T cells after COVID-19. The antigens these receptors bind are not known. Sequenced with the Oncomine TCR Beta short-read assay was DNA taken from cultured CD4+ T cells. Via MiXCR, TCRdb re-called the PCR reads, giving one row per CDR3 protein. The repertoire holds 14,000 to 15,000 distinct CDR3 sequences, around 48% seen once, with 13% to 15% in the top ten. The sample's treatment: approximately nine-day PBMC culture with coronavirus spike peptide pools or control peptides (ViraFEST assay). Material for sequencing was CD4+ T cells from blood, cultured in vitro. These receptors were taken from a human donor who had recovered from COVID-19.

Here the CDR3 DNA reads TGTGCCAGCGCCCTGGGGAAGGAGGGATCACCCCTCCACTTT. Translation: CASALGKEGSPLHF. The gene calls are TRBV6-1 and TRBJ1-6, with D hard to call. The germline CDR1 and CDR2 sequences are MNHNS and SASEGT. CDR3 length equals 14 residues. Trimming took 8 bases from V and 10 from J, leaving 18 bases between them.

The rearrangement uses TRBV5-1 and TRBJ1-1, with D perhaps matching TRBD1 (5 bases). V was shortened by 4 bases and J by 3 bases, with 10 bases between the two germline ends. There are 13 residues in the CDR3. Germline values: CDR1 SGHRS, CDR2 YFSETQ. The CDR3 DNA follows: TGCGCCAGCAGCCTAGGACACGACACTGAAGCTTTCTTT. Protein: CASSLGHDTEAFF.

This clonotype was counted only a few times. The chain recombines TRBV25-1 with TRBJ2-2; tentatively, D is TRBD1 (7 bases). The germline gives CDR1 MGHDK, CDR2 SYGVNS. The CDR3 runs to 14 residues. Between the trimmed V and J ends, which lost 8 bases and 7 bases, there was a span of 17 bases. CDR3 bases: TGTGCCAGCGTACGACAGGGAGGTGGCGGGGAGCTGTTTTTT. This gives the protein CASVRQGGGGELFF.

Only a few counts were recorded for this clonotype. At one boundary the junction diverges from the germline segment, which might be a read error. This rearrangement joins TRBV19 to TRBJ1-2, with D unclear. Germline CDR1 is LNHDA and CDR2 is SQIVND (reference sequence). This CDR3 spans 14 amino acids. The CDR3 sequence: CASSIDPLGFFLFF. CDR3 DNA sequence: TGTGCCAGTAGTATAGATCCGTTAGGGTTCTTCCTCTTCTTC.

This clonotype was counted only a few times. The CDR3 loop reads CASSYSRGGPDTQYF. The CDR3 DNA reads as TGTGCCAGCAGTTACTCGCGGGGGGGCCCAGATACGCAGTATTTT. V gene TRBV6-2 or TRBV6-3 combines with J gene TRBJ2-3; 9 bases are shared with TRBD2. With 0 bases clipped from V and 4 bases from J, the junction kept 2 bases outside the gene matches. Germline lookup yields CDR1 MNHEY and CDR2 SVGEGT. The CDR3 loop spans 15 amino acids.

The chain links TRBV7-2 to TRBJ2-3; 8 bases align to TRBD2. The CDR3 contains 15 residues. V gave up 5 bases and J gave up 5 bases; unmatched junction bases: 9. Germline CDR1 SGHTA, CDR2 FQGNSA. The CDR3 DNA follows: TGTGCCAGCAGCCCCAGCGGGAGAGGGGGAGATACGCAGTATTTT. Protein product: CASSPSGRGGDTQYF.

The CDR3 DNA is TGTGCCAGCTCACGACAGGGGGCCGGCACTGAAGCTTTCTTT. Translated, it gives CASSRQGAGTEAFF. The genes are TRBV18 and TRBJ1-1; 10 nucleotides align to TRBD1. The CDR3 consists of 14 residues. Germline V gene data show CDR1 as KGHSH and CDR2 as LQKENI. V lost 4 bases to trimming and J lost 4 bases; unmatched junction nucleotides: 3.

The chain is built from TRBV6-5 and TRBJ2-7; TRBD1 might be the D (6 bases). The CDR3 runs 14 residues. Germline V gene lookup returns CDR1 MNHEY and CDR2 SVGAGI. The germline V and J ends were trimmed by 0 bases and 1 base, with 7 bases remaining between them. DNA of the CDR3: TGTGCCAGCAGTTACTCGAGGGGGTCCTACGAGCAGTACTTC. It codes for CASSYSRGSYEQYF.

The CDR3 here is CSVVGGNTGELFF. CDR3 bases: TGCAGCGTTGTTGGGGGAAACACCGGGGAGCTGTTTTTT. The V gene is TRBV29-1, the J gene TRBJ2-2, with D perhaps matching TRBD1 or TRBD2 (5 bases each). V was trimmed by 4 bases and J by 2 bases, leaving 8 bases between them. Germline V gene data show CDR1 as SQVTM and CDR2 as ANQGSEA. The CDR3 covers 13 residues.

CDR3 sequence: CASSIAQGVTYEQYF. In DNA, the CDR3 is TGTGCCAGTAGTATAGCACAGGGGGTGACCTACGAGCAGTACTTC. The V gene is TRBV19, the J gene TRBJ2-7; 8 bases fit TRBD1. The germline V gene has CDR1 LNHDA and CDR2 SQIVND (reference sequence). This CDR3 has 15 amino acids. The V gene end was trimmed by 1 base and the J gene end by 2 bases; junction bases not matched to a gene: 4. Variable domain in full (rest from reference TRBV19 and TRBJ2-7): DGGITQSPKYLFRKEGQNVTLSCEQNLNHDAMYWYRQDPGQGLRLIYYSQIVNDFQKGDIAEGYSVSREKKESFPLTVTSAQKNPTAFYLCASSIAQGVTYEQYFGPGTRLTVT.

This clonotype was recorded a few times. The chain uses TRBV11-3 and TRBJ1-1, with 8 bases that match TRBD1. V lost 6 bases to trimming and J lost 1 base; unmatched junction nucleotides: 4. CDR3 length equals 14 residues. The germline CDR1 and CDR2 sequences are SGHNT and YENEEA. CDR3 protein: CASSSGTGNTEAFF. The CDR3 DNA reads TGTGCCAGCAGTTCCGGGACAGGGAACACTGAAGCTTTCTTT.

This chain connects TRBV12-3 or TRBV12-4 to TRBJ2-3; 8 positions match TRBD2. The CDR3 totals 16 residues. V shed 5 bases and J 0 bases; nucleotides not matched to a gene: 7. CDR3 loop: CASSLRRGGSTDTQYF. The CDR3 DNA is TGTGCCAGCAGTCTGCGCCGCGGGGGGAGCACAGATACGCAGTATTTT.

In its sample, this clonotype was seen a few times. The chain carries TRBV7-2 and TRBJ1-6; D call uncertain. From germline, CDR1 is SGHTA and CDR2 FQGNSA. The V and J ends lost 4 bases and 7 bases respectively, with 14 bases between them. This CDR3 contains 15 residues. The CDR3 DNA follows: TGTGCCAGCAGCTACGTGGGTGGTGGGAATTCACCCCTCCACTTT. Translated: CASSYVGGGNSPLHF.

Written as DNA, the CDR3 is TGTGCCAGCAGTTTCCGCCTCGGCGGGGGGAGCTCCTACAATGAGCAGTTCTTC. As protein: CASSFRLGGGSSYNEQFF. The chain links TRBV12-3 or TRBV12-4 to TRBJ2-1; 8 nucleotides agree with TRBD2. The CDR3 extends over 18 amino acids. The V gene end was trimmed by 3 bases and the J gene end by 0 bases; junction bases not matched to a gene: 10.

In this sample, this clonotype turned up a few times. The chain links TRBV12-3 or TRBV12-4 to TRBJ1-1, with no clear D. The CDR3 sequence is 12 residues long. V was shortened by 6 bases and J by 5 bases, with 10 bases between the two germline ends. CDR3 loop: CASRKYGTEAFF. The DNA of the CDR3 is TGTGCCAGCAGGAAGTATGGAACTGAAGCTTTCTTT.